The present T cell receptor (beta chain) was sequenced within a study of blood T cell repertoires in COVID-19 (dated by TCRdb to 2018 to 2021). Turning to the overall study: Samples covering the acute and convalescent phases of COVID-19 were provided by collaborators in the United States, Italy and Spain. The prospective study material was composed of cDNA or gDNA derived from T cells, B-cell-depleted T cells, or PBMCs. Deeply sampled blood TCRbeta repertoires from subjects exposed to, actively infected with, or recovered from COVID-19 were included in the dataset. The repertoires were released in a freely available public database meant as a resource for research on the immune response to SARS-CoV-2. The samples were drawn from the first 160 participants of the ongoing ImmuneRACE study and from 1,254 subjects provided by 6 global collaborators. A de-identified subject ID, COVID-19 status, age in years and sex were almost always included in the sample metadata. HLA class I and class II types, where available, came from metadata supplied by the sample provider rather than from assay-based typing. Paper-wide results and their limitations: The quantity of clinical and demographic metadata differed by source and by participant and was supplied without curation.

As regards this clone: It has no known antigen specificity. No base quality information exists; no much larger clone differs at one position.

The collaborating institutions used their own protocols to collect whole blood in K2EDTA tubes. For TCRbeta analysis, collaborators shipped samples as frozen whole blood, isolated PBMCs, or DNA extracted from either of those sample types. Trimming removed 1 base from V and 2 bases from J; the gene matches leave 5 bases unexplained. Counted from cysteine to phenylalanine, this CDR3 has 15 amino acids. Left in the record is the CDR3 DNA by itself, 45 bases read in frame from the first base. From the germline V gene, CDR1 is SGDLS and CDR2 is YYNGEE. The immunoSEQ Assay, a bias-controlled multiplex PCR, was used to amplify TCRbeta CDR3 regions from genomic DNA. The study's processing was this. Within the assay, amplification of reference gene primers was used to estimate how many nucleated cells each sample contained. Sequence reads were collapsed and filtered to measure the absolute abundance of every unique TCRbeta CDR3 rearrangement. For each sample, productive Simpson clonality was calculated as the square root of Simpson's diversity index across productive rearrangements. The table was pulled from immuneACCESS by TCRdb, which kept in-frame rearrangements only. Such tables lose some clones; where checked, under half of the loss comes from unresolved V genes, and the rest has no known cause. From that table come the V and J calls and clone size; the DNA was used to work out D and trimming. The sample table contains 100,000 to 120,000 clones; only one count was recorded for approximately 70% of them. Of the sample, 6% to 8.5% falls within the top ten clones.

This receptor chain uses TRBV9 and TRBJ2-7, and TRBD1 aligns with 8 junction nucleotides. Sequenced input: peripheral blood. This receptor was taken from an older woman with acute or convalescent COVID-19. The CDR3 protein is CASSVQGASTYEQYF. The DNA is as follows: TGTGCCAGCAGCGTACAGGGGGCGTCCACCTACGAGCAGTACTTC.